The 27 T cell receptor gamma chains in this list originate from one sample, sequenced in a study of γδ T cells in repeated Plasmodium falciparum infection. Vgamma9/Vdelta2+ and Vdelta2-negative gammadelta T cells were flow-sorted from PBMC for bulk sequencing. TCRdb re-processed the multiplex PCR reads using CATT. The repertoire consists of tens of thousands of gamma-chain clones, with about 3% occurring once and the leading ten covering 33%. Sequenced material: gamma-delta T cells from blood. These receptors originate from a pool of human donors (malaria-infected and uninfected, not separated).

This clone was detected many times. TCRdb records a much larger clone's protein for this DNA, with a difference at residue 4 that likely arises from a read error; the protein given is the translation of the DNA. Here the CDR3 reads CATRAPVGGYKKLF. CDR3 nucleotide sequence: TGTGCCACCCGGGCCCCGGTCGGAGGCTATAAGAAACTCTTT. The V gene is TRGV4, the J gene TRGJ1 or TRGJ2. The J segment lost 7 bases and the V segment lost 9 bases, leaving 18 bases of the junction unmatched. The CDR3 is 14 residues long. From germline, CDR1 is EGSTGY and CDR2 YDSYTSSV.

This clone was observed many times. The protein in TCRdb stems from a much larger clone and differs at residue 14 from this DNA's translation, likely a read error; here the protein is translated from the DNA. The chain combines TRGV9 with TRGJP1. This CDR3 comprises 17 residues. Per the germline V gene, CDR1 is GITISATS and CDR2 is ISYDGTV (reference sequence). CDR3 bases: TGTGCCTTGTGGGAGGTCTTTTCCCAAAGGACTGGTTGGCTCAAGATATTT. Its translation: CALWEVFSQRTGWLKIF.

This clone was recorded many times. The identical CDR3 is also encoded by other nucleotide sequences in the sample. The chain uses TRGV9 and TRGJ1 or TRGJ2. Germline loops: CDR1 GITISATS, CDR2 ISYDGTV (reference sequence). This CDR3 is 15 amino acids long. V lost 0 bases and J lost 0; bases outside the gene matches: 5. The CDR3 loop reads CALWEVPENYYKKLF. In nucleotides, the CDR3 is TGTGCCTTGTGGGAGGTGCCCGAGAATTATTATAAGAAACTCTTT.

This clone was seen repeatedly, ten times or more. This sequence joins TRGV3 and TRGJ1 or TRGJ2. The trim removed 2 bases at V and 11 bases at J, leaving 6 bases unmatched. Germline CDR1 VTNTFY, CDR2 YDVSTARD (reference sequence). This CDR3 has 11 amino acids. The CDR3 region is CATWDIFQKLF. CDR3 bases: TGTGCCACCTGGGACATTTTTCAGAAACTCTTT.

As regards this clone: The translation of this DNA and the TCRdb protein of a much larger clone differ at residue 9, probably owing to a read error; the protein shown here is translated from the DNA. The V and J genes are TRGV9 and TRGJP2. TCRdb is silent on the J gene; assignment here came from matching the DNA to germline. J gave up 0 bases and V 4 bases, and 11 bases lay outside the gene matches. This CDR3 has 17 residues. Germline V gene data show CDR1 as GITISATS and CDR2 as ISYDGTV (reference sequence). The CDR3 DNA reads as TGTGCCTTGTGGGATGAAATGCAACATAGTAGTGATTGGATCAAGACGTTT. Its translation: CALWDEMQHSSDWIKTF.

This clone was found a few times. A read error is likely here: a far larger clone is one base away. No J gene was called, and the V gene is TRGV9. The CDR3 sequence is 9 residues long. CDR1 and CDR2 (germline): GITISATS, ISYDGTV (reference sequence). The CDR3 region is CALWESWLF. Here the CDR3 DNA reads TGTGCCCTGTGGGAGTCGTGGCTCTTT.

This clone was detected many times. A far larger clone is one base from this, pointing to a likely read error. The sample has other DNA sequences that encode this CDR3 too. The V gene call reads TRGV3; no J gene was called. The CDR3 length is 12 residues. CDR1 is VTNTFY and CDR2 is YDVSTARD in the germline V gene (reference sequence). The CDR3 sequence is CATWDRPNRSLF. The CDR3 DNA reads as TGTGCCACCTGGGACAGGCCTAATCGTAGCCTCTTT.

The sample holds many counts of this clone. The chain has TRGV4 and TRGJ1 or TRGJ2. V was pared by 4 bases and J by 3 bases, with 15 bases of the junction left unmatched. The CDR3 sequence is 16 residues long. In germline, CDR1 is EGSTGY, CDR2 YDSYTSSV. The CDR3 reads CATWDGPAGCYYKKLF. CDR3 DNA: TGTGCCACCTGGGACGGGCCTGCAGGATGTTATTATAAGAAACTCTTT.

This clone turned up a few times. This DNA's translation and the protein TCRdb lists, from a much larger clone, do not match at residue 4, likely due to a read error; the protein shown is translated from the DNA. V gene TRGV9 combines with J gene TRGJ1 or TRGJ2. TCRdb offers no J gene call, so here the DNA was matched to germline to obtain one. The germline CDR1 and CDR2 sequences are GITISATS and ISYDGTV (reference sequence). After removal of 9 bases from V and 7 bases from J, the junction contained 21 bases not matched to a gene. CDR3 length: 15 residues. The CDR3 DNA is TGTGCCTTGCCTCCCCCCAAATTTATTTACTATAAGAAACTCTTT. This encodes CALPPPKFIYYKKLF.

In this sample, this clone turned up many times. This sequence joins TRGV5 and TRGJ1 or TRGJ2. V shed 2 bases, J shed 10 bases, and the junction held 11 bases outside the gene matches. The CDR3 contains 13 residues. Germline V gene sequence: CDR1 VINAFY, CDR2 YDVSNSKD. CDR3 DNA: TGTGCCACCTGGGACACGCTGGGCATGAAGAAACTCTTT. Its translation is CATWDTLGMKKLF.

This clone was recorded a few times. A single base is all that separates this from a far larger clone, so a read error is likely. Other DNA sequences in this specimen translate into the identical CDR3. The J gene was not called, though the V gene is TRGV9. Per germline, CDR1 GITISATS and CDR2 ISYDGTV (reference sequence). This CDR3 has 17 amino acids. The DNA of the CDR3 is TGTGCCTTGTGGGAGGTGACTGGTGAGTTGGGCAAAAAAATAAAGGTATTT. It encodes CALWEVTGELGKKIKVF.

As for this clone: The protein TCRdb lists belongs to a much larger clone and differs from this DNA's translation at residue 11, which points to a read error; the protein shown is made from the DNA. The chain is built from TRGV5 and TRGJ1 or TRGJ2. Trimming removed 4 bases from V and 12 bases from J; junction bases left unmatched: 18. Germline CDR1 is VINAFY and CDR2 is YDVSNSKD. This CDR3 region has 14 residues. The CDR3 reads CATWEPPDFGRKLF. The CDR3 region has the DNA TGTGCCACCTGGGAACCCCCTGACTTTGGTAGGAAACTCTTT.

This clone was seen repeatedly, ten times or more. This could be a read error, since a much larger clone is one nucleotide away. This chain connects TRGV9 to TRGJ1 or TRGJ2. TCRdb offers no J gene call, so here the DNA was matched to germline to obtain one. Germline trimming cut 0 bases from V and 7 bases from J; bases unmatched to any gene: 9. CDR3 length: 14 amino acids. CDR1 GITISATS and CDR2 ISYDGTV come from the germline V gene (reference sequence). CDR3 protein: CALWEVPCYYKKLF. In nucleotides, the CDR3 is TGTGCCTTGTGGGAGGTGCCCTGTTACTATAAGAAACTCTTT.

A word on this clone: TCRdb's entry gives the protein of a much larger clone, which mismatches this DNA's translation at residue 9, likely from a read error; the protein reported here is translated from the DNA. The V gene call is TRGV9, and the J gene call is absent. There are 11 residues in the CDR3. Germline V CDR1 and CDR2: GITISATS, ISYDGTV (reference sequence). The CDR3 here is CALGIYYKRLF. In DNA form, the CDR3 reads TGTGCCTTGGGTATTTATTATAAGAGACTCTTT.

This clone was seen at least ten times. The TCRdb protein comes from a much larger clone and disagrees with this DNA's translation at residue 9, likely due to a read error; the protein given here is derived from the DNA. J is TRGJ1 or TRGJ2 and V is TRGV2. Matching the DNA to germline supplied the J gene, which TCRdb does not give. The germline V gene has CDR1 EGSNGY and CDR2 YDSYNSKV. The CDR3 consists of 14 residues. The CDR3 reads CATWDGPNCYKKLF. CDR3 in DNA: TGTGCCACCTGGGACGGTCCTAATTGTTATAAGAAACTCTTT.

This clone has at least ten counts. This DNA's translation and the protein TCRdb lists, from a much larger clone, do not match at residue 3, likely due to a read error; the protein shown is translated from the DNA. The CDR3 here is CAAWDVGYKKLF. CDR3 sequence (DNA): TGTGCCGCCTGGGACGTGGGCTATAAGAAACTCTTT. V usage is TRGV2 and J usage is TRGJ1 or TRGJ2. The CDR3 length is 12 residues. Germline lookup yields CDR1 EGSNGY and CDR2 YDSYNSKV.

There are many counts of this clone. The V and J genes are TRGV4 and TRGJ1 or TRGJ2. From germline, CDR1 is EGSTGY and CDR2 YDSYTSSV. CDR3 length equals 14 residues. With V trimmed by 1 base and J by 2 bases, 5 bases remained unmatched. CDR3 bases: TGTGCCACCTGGGATGGTCAATATTATTATAAGAAACTCTTT. The encoded protein is CATWDGQYYYKKLF.

This clone has a handful of counts. This DNA translates differently at residue 11 from the TCRdb protein, which is that of a much larger clone; a read error is likely, and the protein shown is the DNA's own translation. No J gene was called, and the V gene is TRGV3. The length of the CDR3 is 13 residues. Germline V lookup: CDR1 VTNTFY, CDR2 YDVSTARD (reference sequence). CDR3 DNA sequence: TGTGCCACCTGGGACAAGTGGCGTTGGATCGAGACGTTT. This sequence encodes CATWDKWRWIETF.

The chain employs TRGV2 and TRGJ1 or TRGJ2. The J gene was not available in TCRdb and was assigned here by matching the DNA to germline segments. The CDR3 covers 15 residues. Trimming cost V 10 bases and J 0 bases; bases outside gene matches: 15. CDR1 EGSNGY and CDR2 YDSYNSKV come from the germline V gene. Here the CDR3 reads CATGTGRPNYYKKLF. Written as DNA, the CDR3 is TGTGCCACTGGGACGGGCCGCCCGAATTATTATAAGAAACTCTTT.

Comment on this clone: The translation of this DNA and the TCRdb protein of a much larger clone differ at residue 3, probably owing to a read error; the protein shown here is translated from the DNA. The DNA of the CDR3 is TGTGCCATCTGGGCCCCAGCTAAAGATTGGATCAAGACGTTT. This encodes CAIWAPAKDWIKTF. This rearrangement joins TRGV4 to TRGJP2. As TCRdb names no J gene, one was assigned here on the basis of a DNA match to germline. This CDR3 region has 14 residues. CDR1 and CDR2 (germline): EGSTGY, YDSYTSSV.

The sample holds many counts of this clone. TCRdb's listed protein matches a much larger clone and diverges from this DNA's translation at residue 3, likely through a read error; the protein shown comes from the DNA. The V call is TRGV4, the J call TRGJ1 or TRGJ2. CDR1 and CDR2 from the germline V gene are EGSTGY and YDSYTSSV. This CDR3 has 12 residues. In nucleotides, the CDR3 is TGTGCCTCCTGGGCCCCTTATTATAAGAAACTCTTT. Its protein is CASWAPYYKKLF.

With respect to this clone: TCRdb's protein for this DNA is that of a much larger clone and differs from the translation at residue 11, likely a read error; the protein shown is the DNA translation. V is TRGV9 and J is TRGJ1 or TRGJ2. No J segment appears in TCRdb, so it was assigned here by matching the sequence to germline. CDR1 is GITISATS and CDR2 is ISYDGTV in the germline V gene (reference sequence). The CDR3 totals 14 residues. CDR3 amino acids: CALWEANHYYRKLF. The CDR3 region has the DNA TGTGCCTTGTGGGAGGCAAACCATTATTATAGGAAACTCTTT.

This clone was seen many times. The protein given by TCRdb reflects a much larger clone and differs at residue 10 from this DNA's translation, likely from a read error; the protein shown is the DNA's translation. CDR3 region: CATWELYPKRLF. DNA of the CDR3: TGTGCCACCTGGGAGCTCTACCCTAAGAGACTCTTT. The J gene is uncalled and the V gene is TRGV3. This CDR3 has 12 amino acids. The germline CDR1 and CDR2 sequences are VTNTFY and YDVSTARD (reference sequence).

This clone appeared a few times. Given a far larger clone just one base away, this is likely a sequencing read error. Additional DNA sequences in this sample encode the identical CDR3. No J gene was assigned, while the V gene was called as TRGV5. This CDR3 contains 13 residues. The germline CDR1 and CDR2 sequences are VINAFY and YDVSNSKD. For the CDR3, the DNA is TGTGCCACCTGGACCAGGAATTATTATAAGAAACTCTTC. Encoded protein: CATWTRNYYKKLF.

This clone was picked up many times. This chain joins TRGV9 and TRGJ1 or TRGJ2. The CDR3 sequence is 12 residues long. V lost 5 bases, J lost 9 bases, and 10 bases stayed unmatched. Germline CDR1 and CDR2: GITISATS and ISYDGTV (reference sequence). The CDR3 is CALWGHPCKKLF. CDR3 in DNA: TGTGCCTTGTGGGGCCACCCCTGTAAGAAACTCTTT.

In this sample, this clone turned up many times. This likely reflects a read error, since a far larger clone is one base away. The same CDR3 is also encoded by other DNA sequences in this sample. The chain has TRGV4 and TRGJ1 or TRGJ2. Germline V CDR1 and CDR2: EGSTGY, YDSYTSSV. V lost 2 bases, J lost 2 bases, and 6 bases stayed unmatched. CDR3 size: 14 residues. Here the CDR3 reads CATWDELDYYKKLF. CDR3 DNA sequence: TGTGCCACCTGGGATGAGTTGGATTATTATAAGAAACTCTTT.

This clone has ten or more counts. A read error is likely here: a far larger clone is one base away. The same CDR3 arises from other DNA sequences in this sample as well. The rearrangement uses TRGV9 and TRGJP. Germline V gene sequence: CDR1 GITISATS, CDR2 ISYDGTV (reference sequence). This CDR3 region has 13 residues. With V trimmed by 12 bases and J by 7 bases, 6 bases remained unmatched. CDR3 sequence reads: CALGELGKKIKVF. The CDR3 region has the DNA TGTGCCCTGGGGGAGTTGGGCAAAAAAATCAAGGTATTT.